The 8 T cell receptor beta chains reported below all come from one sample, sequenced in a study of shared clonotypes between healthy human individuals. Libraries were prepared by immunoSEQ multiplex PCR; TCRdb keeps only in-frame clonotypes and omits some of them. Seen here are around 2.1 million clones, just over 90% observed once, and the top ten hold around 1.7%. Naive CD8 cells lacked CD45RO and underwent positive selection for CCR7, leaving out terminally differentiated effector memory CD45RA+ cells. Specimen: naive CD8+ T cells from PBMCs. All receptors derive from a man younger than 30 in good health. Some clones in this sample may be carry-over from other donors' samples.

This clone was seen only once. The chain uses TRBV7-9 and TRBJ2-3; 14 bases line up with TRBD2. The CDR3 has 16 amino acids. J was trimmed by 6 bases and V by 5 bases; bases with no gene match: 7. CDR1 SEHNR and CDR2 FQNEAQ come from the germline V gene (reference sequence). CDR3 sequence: CASSPTSGRGIDTQYF. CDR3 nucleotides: TGTGCCAGCAGCCCGACTAGCGGGAGGGGAATCGATACGCAGTATTTT. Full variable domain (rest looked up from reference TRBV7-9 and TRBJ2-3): DTGVSQNPRHKITKRGQNVTFRCDPISEHNRLYWYRQTLGQGPEFLTYFQNEAQLEKSRLLSDRFSAERPKGSFSTLEIQRTEQGDSAMYLCASSPTSGRGIDTQYFGPGTRLTVL.

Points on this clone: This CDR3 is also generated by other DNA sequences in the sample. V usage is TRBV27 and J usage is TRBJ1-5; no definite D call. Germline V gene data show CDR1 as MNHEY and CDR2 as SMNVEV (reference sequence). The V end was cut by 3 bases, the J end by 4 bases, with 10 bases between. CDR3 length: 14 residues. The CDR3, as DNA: TGTGCCAGCAGTTTGGTAGGAGGGAATCAGCCCCAGCATTTT. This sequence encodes CASSLVGGNQPQHF.

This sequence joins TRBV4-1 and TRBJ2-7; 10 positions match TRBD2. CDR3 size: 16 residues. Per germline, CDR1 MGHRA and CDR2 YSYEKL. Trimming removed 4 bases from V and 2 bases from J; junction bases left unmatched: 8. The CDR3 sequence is CASSLRPGTSAYEQYF. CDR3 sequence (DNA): TGCGCCAGCAGCCTCAGACCCGGGACTAGCGCCTACGAGCAGTACTTC.

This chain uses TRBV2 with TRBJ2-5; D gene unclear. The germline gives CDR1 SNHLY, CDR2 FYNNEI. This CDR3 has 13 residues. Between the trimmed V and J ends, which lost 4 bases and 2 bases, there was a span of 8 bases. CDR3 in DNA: TGTGCCAGCAGTGGGCTAGTACAAGAGACCCAGTACTTC. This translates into CASSGLVQETQYF.

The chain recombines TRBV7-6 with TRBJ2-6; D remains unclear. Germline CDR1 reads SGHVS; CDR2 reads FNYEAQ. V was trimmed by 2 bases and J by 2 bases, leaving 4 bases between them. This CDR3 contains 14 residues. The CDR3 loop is CASSLTPGANVLTF. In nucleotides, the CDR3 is TGTGCCAGCAGCTTAACCCCTGGGGCCAACGTCCTGACTTTC.

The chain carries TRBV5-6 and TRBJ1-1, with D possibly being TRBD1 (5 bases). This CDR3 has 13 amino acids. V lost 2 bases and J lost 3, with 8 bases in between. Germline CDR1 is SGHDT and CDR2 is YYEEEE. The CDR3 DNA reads TGTGCCAGCAGCTTCAGGGAGGACACTGAAGCTTTCTTT. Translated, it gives CASSFREDTEAFF. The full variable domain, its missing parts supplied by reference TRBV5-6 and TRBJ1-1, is DAGVTQSPTHLIKTRGQQVTLRCSPKSGHDTVSWYQQALGQGPQFIFQYYEEEERQRGNFPDRFSGHQFPNYSSELNVNALLLGDSALYLCASSFREDTEAFFGQGTRLTVV.

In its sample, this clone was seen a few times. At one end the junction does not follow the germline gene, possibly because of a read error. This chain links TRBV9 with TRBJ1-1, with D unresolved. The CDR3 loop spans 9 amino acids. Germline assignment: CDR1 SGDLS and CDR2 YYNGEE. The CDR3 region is CASSPRRPF. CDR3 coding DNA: TGTGCCAGCAGTCCAAGGAGGCCCTTT.

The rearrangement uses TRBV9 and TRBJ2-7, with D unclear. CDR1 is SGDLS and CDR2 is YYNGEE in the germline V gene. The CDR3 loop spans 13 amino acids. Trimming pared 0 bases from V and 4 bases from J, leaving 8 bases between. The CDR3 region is CASSVAGLYEQYF. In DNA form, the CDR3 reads TGTGCCAGCAGCGTAGCCGGGTTGTACGAGCAGTACTTC.